The rows below give T cell receptor beta chains drawn from one sample of a study of T-cell reconstitution after alpha-beta-depleted transplantation in children. TCRdb re-called the PCR reads through MiXCR, storing one row per CDR3 protein. The sample has hundreds of thousands of distinct CDR3 sequences; under 20% are singletons. Specimen: PBMCs, mostly from graft donor cells, collected 360 days after TCRalphabeta/CD19-depleted stem cell transplant. The receptors here all came from a male patient between 10 and 17 years old who had a stem cell transplant for acute lymphoblastic leukemia, so the T cells may come from the graft donor. The CDR3 runs from the conserved cysteine through the conserved F or W. The D gene is left open where the match is weak. The size entry is marked missing in some rows and otherwise reads once, few, many or a size class.

TRBV25-1,TRBJ2-5,TRBD2,-,CASSPSGRPFQETQYF,TGTGCCAGCAGTCCTAGCGGGAGACCCTTTCAAGAGACCCAGTACTTC
TRBV18,TRBJ2-2,TRBD2,-,CASSPGLAETGELFF,TGTGCCAGCTCACCTGGACTAGCGGAGACCGGGGAGCTGTTTTTT
TRBV5-1,TRBJ2-7,-,-,CASRRELGGLYEQYF,TGCGCCAGCAGAAGGGAACTCGGGGGATTATACGAGCAGTACTTC
TRBV5-5,TRBJ1-1,-,many,CASSTRDTEAFF,TGTGCCAGCAGCACCCGGGACACTGAAGCTTTCTTT
TRBV5-1,TRBJ2-7,-,-,CASSATRSEQYF,TGCGCCAGCAGCGCAACTAGGAGCGAGCAGTACTTC
TRBV20-1,TRBJ2-7,-,few,CSARDGNSYEQYF,TGCAGTGCTAGAGATGGCAATTCCTACGAGCAGTACTTC
TRBV24-1,TRBJ2-1,-,-,CATSDRDGGKPNEQFF,TGTGCCACCAGTGACCGCGACGGAGGGAAACCCAATGAGCAGTTCTTC
TRBV27,TRBJ1-4,TRBD1,-,CASSPLGQGGTNEKLFF,TGTGCCAGCAGTCCGTTGGGACAGGGGGGGACTAATGAAAAACTGTTTTTT
TRBV27,TRBJ2-1,TRBD2,few,CASRRLADYNEQFF,TGTGCCAGCAGAAGACTAGCGGATTACAATGAGCAGTTCTTC
TRBV5-1,TRBJ2-7,TRBD1,many,CASSGQTGGGEQYF,TGCGCCAGCAGCGGCCAGACAGGGGGCGGCGAGCAGTACTTC
TRBV24-1,TRBJ2-1,-,few,CATSGTTGSWEQFF,TGTGCCACCAGTGGTACTACCGGGTCATGGGAGCAGTTCTTC
TRBV20-1,TRBJ2-3,-,few,CSARLVDTQYF,TGCAGTGCTCGACTAGTGGATACGCAGTATTTT
TRBV20-1,TRBJ2-2,-,-,CSALPGWSGDTGELFF,TGCAGTGCTCTACCTGGCTGGTCTGGCGACACCGGGGAGCTGTTTTTT
TRBV5-6,TRBJ1-2,-,-,CASSLMYSQPYGYTF,TGTGCCAGCAGCTTGATGTACAGCCAACCTTATGGCTACACCTTC
TRBV5-1,TRBJ2-4,-,few,CASSTDGSLVNIQYF,TGCGCCAGCAGCACGGACGGATCCTTAGTAAACATTCAGTACTTC
TRBV27,TRBJ1-2,TRBD1,few,CASSPLFGQGNGYTF,TGTGCCAGCAGCCCCCTCTTCGGACAGGGAAATGGCTACACCTTC
TRBV10-3,TRBJ2-6,-,-,CAISERWRRFSGANVLAF,TGTGCCATCAGTGAACGTTGGCGGCGGTTCTCTGGGGCCAACGTCCTGGCTTTC
TRBV4-1,TRBJ2-7,TRBD1,-,CASSQGGGHEQYF,TGCGCCAGCAGCCAAGGAGGGGGCCACGAGCAGTACTTC
TRBV15,TRBJ2-7,TRBD1,-,CATSRDLDRVKYEQYF,TGTGCCACCAGCAGAGATTTAGACAGGGTTAAATACGAGCAGTACTTC
TRBV5-1,TRBJ1-4,-,few,CASSPSSVTNEKLFF,TGCGCCAGCAGCCCCTCTTCAGTAACTAATGAAAAACTGTTTTTT
TRBV4-2,TRBJ1-6,TRBD1,many,CASSQDGAGGNSPLHF,TGTGCCAGCAGCCAAGATGGAGCAGGGGGAAATTCACCCCTCCACTTT
TRBV12-2,TRBJ1-4,-,-,CASRLAGNEKLFF,TGTGCAAGTCGCTTAGCAGGGAATGAAAAACTGTTTTTT
TRBV6-1,TRBJ1-4,-,-,CASAGVTNEKLFF,TGTGCCAGCGCAGGGGTTACTAATGAAAAACTGTTTTTT
TRBV6-1,TRBJ2-7,-,-,CASTRTGLFAYEQYF,TGTGCCAGCACCCGAACAGGATTATTTGCCTACGAGCAGTACTTC
TRBV4-1,TRBJ1-4,TRBD1,-,CASSHRQGINEKLFF,TGCGCCAGCAGCCATCGACAGGGGATTAATGAAAAACTGTTTTTT
TRBV12-3/TRBV12-4,TRBJ2-4,-,-,CASSPPRLKNIQYF,TGTGCCAGCAGCCCCCCGCGGCTTAAAAACATTCAGTACTTC
TRBV15,TRBJ1-2,-,many,CATSRDLGSPRYGYTF,TGTGCCACCAGCAGAGATCTGGGCAGTCCCCGCTATGGCTACACCTTC
TRBV9,TRBJ2-1,-,few,CASRGSGGAYNEQFF,TGTGCCAGCAGAGGGTCTGGCGGGGCCTACAATGAGCAGTTCTTC
TRBV12-3/TRBV12-4,TRBJ2-2,TRBD2,many,CASSRPGLAGNTGELFF,TGTGCCAGCAGCCGACCTGGACTAGCGGGAAACACCGGGGAGCTGTTTTTT
TRBV7-8,TRBJ2-7,TRBD2,few,CASSLPGLAGGPYEQYF,TGTGCCAGCAGCCTACCGGGACTAGCGGGAGGTCCTTACGAGCAGTACTTC
TRBV15,TRBJ2-7,TRBD1,few,CATSRARGTARPFGYEQYF,TGTGCCACCAGCAGAGCAAGGGGGACAGCCAGACCGTTCGGCTACGAGCAGTACTTC
TRBV20-1,TRBJ2-5,-,few,CSAPTGIQETQYF,TGCAGTGCTCCTACAGGGATCCAAGAGACCCAGTACTTC
TRBV7-6,TRBJ2-3,TRBD2,few,CASSLVTSGRATDTQYF,TGTGCCAGCAGCTTAGTGACTAGCGGGAGGGCCACAGATACGCAGTATTTT
TRBV18,TRBJ1-2,-,-,CASSPQGKGYGYTF,TGTGCCAGCTCACCACAGGGAAAGGGCTATGGCTACACCTTC
TRBV7-9,TRBJ2-1,TRBD2,-,CASSLNLYELAGLNEQFF,TGTGCCAGCAGCTTAAACCTATACGAACTAGCGGGCCTAAATGAGCAGTTCTTC
TRBV20-1,TRBJ2-7,-,many,CSARDPRATSDYEQYF,TGCAGTGCTAGAGATCCGCGGGCTACCTCCGACTACGAGCAGTACTTC
TRBV27,TRBJ1-1,-,many,CASSLYGRNTEAFF,TGTGCCAGCAGTTTATATGGCCGGAACACTGAAGCTTTCTTT
TRBV7-8,TRBJ2-4,-,-,CASSLTRAPLAKNIQYF,TGTGCCAGCAGCTTAACCCGGGCCCCACTAGCCAAAAACATTCAGTACTTC
TRBV7-6,TRBJ1-5,-,-,CASSIQGRGNQPQHF,TGTGCCAGCAGCATTCAGGGAAGGGGCAATCAGCCCCAGCATTTT
TRBV12-3/TRBV12-4,TRBJ1-3,-,few,CASSPGTNGNTIYF,TGTGCCAGCAGCCCCGGGACTAATGGAAACACCATATATTTT
TRBV27,TRBJ2-7,TRBD2,-,CASSKLAGLTYEQYF,TGTGCCAGCAGTAAGCTAGCGGGCCTTACCTACGAGCAGTACTTC
TRBV5-1,TRBJ2-7,TRBD2,few,CASNPTSGSYEQYF,TGCGCCAGCAACCCGACTAGCGGGAGCTACGAGCAGTACTTC
TRBV20-1,TRBJ2-1,TRBD2,-,CSARVPSGTYNEQFF,TGCAGTGCTAGAGTCCCCAGCGGGACCTACAATGAGCAGTTCTTC
TRBV5-1,TRBJ2-3,TRBD2,many,CASSLATSGSTDTQYF,TGCGCCAGCAGCTTGGCAACTAGCGGGAGCACAGATACGCAGTATTTT
TRBV24-1,TRBJ2-1,-,-,CATIYFYNEQFF,TGTGCCACCATTTACTTCTACAATGAGCAGTTCTTC
TRBV4-1,TRBJ2-7,-,-,CASSQDRIRGYEQYF,TGCGCCAGCAGCCAAGATCGCATCAGGGGTTACGAGCAGTACTTC
TRBV20-1,TRBJ1-5,-,many,CSARDAVKRVQPQHF,TGCAGTGCTAGAGATGCCGTCAAAAGGGTTCAGCCCCAGCATTTT
TRBV18,TRBJ2-1,-,few,CASSPPAGHVGSEQFF,TGTGCCAGCTCACCGCCAGCGGGACACGTTGGGAGTGAGCAGTTCTTC
TRBV15,TRBJ2-7,TRBD2,-,CATSRVLAGPYEQYF,TGTGCCACCAGCAGGGTATTAGCGGGGCCCTACGAGCAGTACTTC
TRBV28,TRBJ2-7,-,-,CASSLYGIEQYF,TGTGCCAGCAGTTTATACGGGATCGAGCAGTACTTC
TRBV19,TRBJ1-1,-,few,CASSMARANTEAFF,TGTGCCAGTAGTATGGCCCGGGCGAACACTGAAGCTTTCTTT
TRBV7-2,TRBJ1-2,-,few,CASRPIGYRGYTF,TGTGCCAGCAGACCTATAGGGTATCGGGGCTACACCTTC
TRBV12-3/TRBV12-4,TRBJ2-3,-,-,CASSFLTTGSTDTQYF,TGTGCCAGCAGTTTTCTAACGACGGGTAGCACAGATACGCAGTATTTT
TRBV27,TRBJ2-7,TRBD2,few,CASSYAGVNYEQYF,TGTGCCAGCAGTTATGCGGGAGTTAATTACGAGCAGTACTTC
TRBV5-1,TRBJ2-7,TRBD2,-,CASNPLAGRGRSEQYF,TGCGCCAGCAACCCTCTAGCGGGACGAGGACGGAGCGAGCAGTACTTC
TRBV29-1,TRBJ2-7,-,-,CSVRGSFYEQYF,TGCAGCGTTCGTGGGAGCTTCTACGAGCAGTACTTC
TRBV7-9,TRBJ2-4,-,many,CASTGGEGNIQYF,TGTGCCAGCACGGGGGGCGAGGGAAACATTCAGTACTTC
TRBV9,TRBJ2-5,TRBD2,-,CASSVTSGSLQGETQYF,TGTGCCAGCAGCGTGACTAGCGGGAGTCTTCAAGGGGAGACCCAGTACTTC
TRBV12-3/TRBV12-4,TRBJ1-3,-,-,CASSPYKSSGNTIYF,TGTGCCAGCAGTCCTTACAAGTCCTCTGGAAACACCATATATTTT
TRBV24-1,TRBJ2-7,-,few,CATSSSGTASYEQYF,TGTGCCACCTCTAGTTCCGGGACGGCTTCCTACGAGCAGTACTTC